This T cell receptor (beta chain) was sequenced for a study of blood T cells in healthy people across ages. A second PCR of 7 to 11 cycles used a sample-barcoded 5' primer and a J-beta primer mix. A single record per CDR3 protein comes from TCRdb applying MiXCR to the 5' RACE reads. The sample has around 1.7 million distinct CDR3 sequences; approximately 30% are singletons. The CDR3 consists of 15 residues. V gave up 1 base and J gave up 3 bases, with 12 bases separating them. The germline CDR1 and CDR2 sequences are LGHNA and YSLEER. The TCR originated in a woman in her twenties or thirties in good health. Sequenced input: blood. The J gene is TRBJ1-2, the V gene TRBV4-3; D is possibly TRBD1 (5 bases). This chain's CDR3 is CASSQVRTPYYGYTF. As DNA, the CDR3 is TGCGCCAGCAGCCAAGTCAGGACACCTTACTATGGCTACACCTTC.